These T cell receptor beta chains were read from a single sample in a study of T cell changes during pregnancy in multiple sclerosis. This table comes from immunoSEQ multiplex PCR, and its TCRdb copy is limited to in-frame clones, with some not included. The table has about 84,000 clones, 94% seen once; the top ten hold approximately 0.92%. This sample comprised peripheral blood, obtained in the second trimester of pregnancy. The receptors were gathered from a female donor in good health, enrolled as a control in a pregnancy study. The CDR3 runs from the conserved cysteine through the conserved F or W. Fields, in order: J gene, V gene, clone size, D gene, CDR3 length, CDR3 DNA, CDR3 protein. The D gene is left open where the match is weak. Clone size, where shown, is once, few, many, or a class for clones that have expanded.

TRBJ2-1	TRBV27	.	TRBD1	18	TGTGCCAGCAGTTTATTCTCCCAGGGGGCTGCAAGAAACAATGAGCAGTTCTTC	CASSLFSQGAARNNEQFF
TRBJ1-3	TRBV15	.	.	14	TGTGCCACCAGCATTGCGGGACCTGGAAACACCATATATTTT	CATSIAGPGNTIYF
TRBJ2-7	TRBV6-5	.	TRBD2	16	TGTGCCAGCAGTTACCGCCTCGCGGGAGCGCGCTACGAGCAGTACTTC	CASSYRLAGARYEQYF
TRBJ2-1	TRBV5-1	.	TRBD2	17	TGCGCCAGCAGCTTGTCGCCTGGGACTAGCGGGAGGAATGAGCAGTTCTTC	CASSLSPGTSGRNEQFF
TRBJ1-2	TRBV7-2	.	.	13	TGTGCCAGCAGCTTACTAGGGGATGGTGGCTACACCTTC	CASSLLGDGGYTF
TRBJ1-4	TRBV6-6	.	.	15	TGTGCCAGCAGCCCCGGGGGGGATATTTTTGAAAAACTGTTTTTT	CASSPGGDIFEKLFF
TRBJ2-3	TRBV11-3	.	TRBD2	15	TGTGCCAGCAGCCCGGGACTAGCGGACACAGATACGCAGTATTTT	CASSPGLADTDTQYF
TRBJ2-7	TRBV19	.	.	18	TGTGCCAGTAGTATAGACCAGCCTCCGACAGGGGAGGGATACGAGCAGTACTTC	CASSIDQPPTGEGYEQYF
TRBJ1-5	TRBV28	once	TRBD1	15	TGTGCCAGCAGCCGGGGACAGGGAATCGGTCAGCCCCAGCATTTT	CASSRGQGIGQPQHF
TRBJ2-1	TRBV5-1	.	TRBD1	16	TGCGCCAGCAGCGCGATACAGGGGAGCTCCTACAATGAGCAGTTCTTC	CASSAIQGSSYNEQFF
TRBJ1-5	TRBV30	.	.	12	TGTGCCTGGGCCAGGGCCAGTCAGCCCCAGCATTTT	CAWARASQPQHF
TRBJ2-7	TRBV6-5	.	TRBD1	15	TGTGCCAGCAGTTACTCAGGGGGCAAGTTCTACGAGCAGTACTTC	CASSYSGGKFYEQYF
TRBJ1-2	TRBV28	.	.	13	TGTGCCAGCAGTTTATCATCGGGACTGATTATCGGCTTC	CASSLSSGLIIGF
TRBJ2-4	TRBV28	.	TRBD2	15	TGTGCCAGCGGCACGTGGGAGGGCGGCAAAAACATTCAGTACTTC	CASGTWEGGKNIQYF
TRBJ2-3	TRBV27	.	.	16	TGTGCCAGCAGTACTTCCAGCTTGACTAGCACAGATACGCAGTATTTT	CASSTSSLTSTDTQYF
TRBJ2-5	TRBV6-1	.	.	11	TGTGCCAGCAGTGAACGAGAGACCCAGTACTTC	CASSERETQYF
TRBJ2-7	TRBV6-5	.	TRBD2	16	TGTGCCAGCAGTTACGAGGGGGTAGGACTAGCGCAAGATCTGTACTTC	CASSYEGVGLAQDLYF
TRBJ2-2	TRBV19	.	TRBD1	13	TGTGCCAGTAGTATCAGGGGGACCGGGGAGCTGTTTTTT	CASSIRGTGELFF
TRBJ2-5	TRBV18	.	.	13	TGTGCCAGCTCACCAACTTCCCAAGAGACCCAGTACTTC	CASSPTSQETQYF
TRBJ2-7	TRBV5-1	once	.	15	TGCGCCAGCAGCTTGGTCGGGGGATTGTCCCACGAGCAGTACTTC	CASSLVGGLSHEQYF
TRBJ2-3	TRBV4-1	.	.	20	TGCGCCAGCAGCCAAGATCATCTGGGGACACCTCTTTTTGGGGCGGATACGCAGTATTTT	CASSQDHLGTPLFGADTQYF
TRBJ1-4	TRBV2	.	TRBD1	16	TGTGCCAGCAGCAAGGGACAGGGGGCGACTAATGAAAAACTGTTTTTT	CASSKGQGATNEKLFF
TRBJ2-7	TRBV2	.	TRBD1	14	TGTGCCAGCAGTGGGGACAGGGAGGCCGACGAGCAGTACTTC	CASSGDREADEQYF
TRBJ1-5	TRBV7-2	.	.	14	TGTGCCAGCAGCTTAGACGGAGGCGGTCAGCCCCAGCATTTT	CASSLDGGGQPQHF
TRBJ2-5	TRBV19	.	.	14	TGTGCCAGTAGTCGCAGGAGGCCCCAAGAGACCCAGTACTTC	CASSRRRPQETQYF
TRBJ2-2	TRBV7-2	.	.	13	TGTGCCAGCAGCTTAGCGTATACCGGGGAGCTGTTTTTT	CASSLAYTGELFF
TRBJ1-2	TRBV5-4	.	TRBD1	15	TGTGCCAGCAGAACCGGGACAGGGAGGGACTATGGCTACACCTTC	CASRTGTGRDYGYTF
TRBJ2-5	TRBV7-2	.	TRBD2	17	TGTGCCAGCAGCCTTCAACCGGGACTAGCGGGAGGAGGGACCCAGTACTTC	CASSLQPGLAGGGTQYF
TRBJ1-1	TRBV18	.	.	14	TGTGCCAGCTCACCACCGCAGGGTCACACTGAAGCTTTCTTT	CASSPPQGHTEAFF
TRBJ2-5	TRBV28	.	TRBD2	15	TGTGCCAGCAGCTTCACACTAGCGGCCCAAGAGACCCAGTACTTC	CASSFTLAAQETQYF
TRBJ2-7	TRBV27	.	TRBD2	15	TGTGCCAGCAGTTTAATGGCGGGAGTAACCTACGAGCAGTACTTC	CASSLMAGVTYEQYF
TRBJ2-2	TRBV2	.	.	16	TGTGCCAGCAGTGGAGGTTGGGGGCCTGACACCGGGGAGCTGTTTTTT	CASSGGWGPDTGELFF
TRBJ2-1	TRBV11-3	.	TRBD2	15	TGTGCCAGCAGCTCGGGACTAGCGGGAGTTGATGAGCAGTTCTTC	CASSSGLAGVDEQFF
TRBJ2-3	TRBV7-2	.	.	15	TGTGCCAGCAGCTTAGGCGGGAGAGGGGGAGATACGCAGTATTTT	CASSLGGRGGDTQYF
TRBJ2-1	TRBV5-4	.	TRBD2	16	TGTGCCAGCAGCCCGGAGACTAGCCGAGCACACAATGAGCAGTTCTTC	CASSPETSRAHNEQFF
TRBJ2-1	TRBV7-8	.	TRBD2	16	TGTGCCAGCAGCTGGGTTGGGAGGGAGGGCCTCTCTGAGCAGTTCTTC	CASSWVGREGLSEQFF
TRBJ2-1	TRBV13	.	.	15	TGTGCCAGCAGCTTAGTTTTTCAGGGGAGGGATGAGCAGTTCTTC	CASSLVFQGRDEQFF
TRBJ2-7	TRBV5-6	.	TRBD2	17	TGTGCCAGCAGCTTCGGATTGGAGCGGGAGGCTTCCTACGAGCAGTACTTC	CASSFGLEREASYEQYF
TRBJ2-7	TRBV5-6	few	.	14	TGTGCCAGCACCGTTCGGCGGGGCTCCTACGAGCAGTACTTC	CASTVRRGSYEQYF
TRBJ2-2	TRBV28	.	TRBD1	14	TGTGCCACCTCAGGGGGTGGGGCGGCCGGGGAGCTGTTTTTT	CATSGGGAAGELFF
TRBJ2-7	TRBV28	.	TRBD2	15	TGTGCCAGCAGTTTAGGACTAGCGGGTAGCTACGAGCAGTACTTC	CASSLGLAGSYEQYF
TRBJ1-1	TRBV7-9	.	.	13	TGTGCCAGCAGTCCGGCAGGGTACACTGAAGCTTTCTTT	CASSPAGYTEAFF
TRBJ2-2	TRBV5-6	once	TRBD2	14	TGTGCCAGCAGCCTTGAGGGACTAGCCGGGGAGCTGTTTTTT	CASSLEGLAGELFF
TRBJ2-1	TRBV6-6	.	TRBD1	14	TGTGCCACCTCGAAGGGACAGGGTAATAATGAGCAGTTCTTC	CATSKGQGNNEQFF
TRBJ2-7	TRBV29-1	once	TRBD1	12	TGCAGCGTGCGGACAGGGGCCTACGAGCAGTACTTC	CSVRTGAYEQYF
TRBJ2-2	TRBV2	once	TRBD2	15	TGTGCCAGCAGAAAGATAGCGGGAGCTAACGGGGAGCTGTTTTTT	CASRKIAGANGELFF
TRBJ2-7	TRBV28	.	TRBD2	14	TGTGCCAGCAGTTTAAGTAGCGGGAGTGAACGAACCCACTTC	CASSLSSGSERTHF
TRBJ2-7	TRBV28	.	TRBD2	15	TGTGCCAGCAGTCATCGGACTAGCGGGAGCTGTGAGCAGTACTTC	CASSHRTSGSCEQYF
TRBJ1-3	TRBV19	.	TRBD1	16	TGTGCCAGTAGCCGCGACAGGGCTCCGAATGGAAACACCATATATTTT	CASSRDRAPNGNTIYF
TRBJ2-1	TRBV5-1	.	TRBD2	16	TGCGCCAGCAGCCCGGACGGGACTAGGATTCTTTTCGAGCAGTTCTTC	CASSPDGTRILFEQFF
TRBJ2-3	TRBV7-2	.	TRBD2	15	TGTGCCAGCACGTTAGCGGGAGTTTCCGGTGATACGCAGTATTTT	CASTLAGVSGDTQYF
TRBJ2-1	TRBV19	.	TRBD1	13	TGTGCCAGCCGGGACAGCACCTACAATGAGCAGTTCTTC	CASRDSTYNEQFF
TRBJ2-7	TRBV6-5	.	TRBD1	12	TGTGCCAGCAGTGACAGGGGCTACGAGCAGTACTTC	CASSDRGYEQYF
TRBJ2-1	TRBV15	once	TRBD2	18	TGTGCCACCAGCAGAGGGGGGGGACTAGCGGGAGGGTCGGATGAGCAGTTCTTC	CATSRGGGLAGGSDEQFF
TRBJ2-7	TRBV7-9	.	TRBD2	16	TGTGCCAGCAGCTTAGCGTCACGCGGGAGTCTTTCCGAGCAGTACTTC	CASSLASRGSLSEQYF
TRBJ2-1	TRBV6-6	once	TRBD2	15	TGTGCCAGCAACAGCGGGAGTCCCCTTTACAATGAGCAGTTCTTC	CASNSGSPLYNEQFF
TRBJ2-7	TRBV30	.	.	14	TGTGCCTGGAGTGTACCACCGCAGTCCTACGAGCAGTACTTC	CAWSVPPQSYEQYF